These 9 T cell receptor beta chains came from one sample sequenced in a study of blood T cell repertoires in COVID-19 (dated by TCRdb to the early 2020s). Library preparation was by the immunoSEQ multiplex PCR assay. In TCRdb, the immuneACCESS table is reduced to in-frame sequences with V and J assigned. These tables do not hold every clone; where another copy was compared, an unresolved V gene accounts for under half, and the others remain unexplained. The sample records approximately 260,000 clones, 65% to 85% of which are singletons. The ten largest make up about 3.4% of the sample. Sequencing was carried out using PBMCs or T cells enriched from blood (not recorded which). The source is a man aged 50-59 years who had recovered from COVID-19.

The rearrangement uses TRBV28 and TRBJ2-3; 8 bases are a match to TRBD2. The germline V gene has CDR1 MDHEN and CDR2 SYDVKM. Trimming at V came to 3 bases and at J to 5 bases, leaving 10 bases not matched to a gene. The CDR3 length is 16 residues. The CDR3 coding sequence is TGTGCCAGCAGTTTCCCCGGGAGGGTCGCGGAAGATACGCAGTATTTT. Translation gives CASSFPGRVAEDTQYF.

This chain uses TRBV7-2 with TRBJ1-6, with 10 bases lining up with TRBD1. The CDR3 consists of 15 residues. Germline CDR1 reads SGHTA; CDR2 reads FQGNSA. V was pared by 3 bases and J by 7 bases, with 3 bases of the junction left unmatched. The CDR3 protein is CASSFRDRGNSPLHF. Written as DNA, the CDR3 is TGTGCCAGCAGCTTCAGGGACAGGGGAAATTCACCCCTCCACTTT.

This clone has only a few counts. The rearrangement uses TRBV5-1 and TRBJ2-7; tentatively, D is TRBD1 (6 bases). The V end was cut by 2 bases, the J end by 6 bases, with 9 bases between. CDR3 length equals 12 residues. CDR1 is SGHRS and CDR2 is YFSETQ in the germline V gene. CDR3 in amino acids: CASSFGGGEQYF. CDR3 bases: TGCGCCAGCAGCTTTGGGGGCGGCGAGCAGTACTTC.

This rearrangement joins TRBV5-6 to TRBJ1-4; D gene unclear. The CDR3 is 14 residues long. CDR1 and CDR2 (germline): SGHDT, YYEEEE. V was shortened by 3 bases and J by 0 bases, with 6 bases between the two germline ends. The CDR3 nucleotides are TGTGCCAGCAGCTCCCGTGCAACTAATGAAAAACTGTTTTTT. Translating gives CASSSRATNEKLFF.

This clone came up once. The chain carries TRBV7-9 and TRBJ2-5; possibly TRBD1 for D (6 bases). Trimming removed 10 bases from V and 5 bases from J, with 20 bases in between. This CDR3 contains 14 residues. Germline loops: CDR1 SEHNR, CDR2 FQNEAQ (reference sequence). CDR3 in DNA: TGTGCCACCTTAGACAGGCCAAGTGGGGAGACCCAGTACTTC. It translates to CATLDRPSGETQYF. Full variable domain (remainder filled in from reference TRBV7-9 and TRBJ2-5): DTGVSQNPRHKITKRGQNVTFRCDPISEHNRLYWYRQTLGQGPEFLTYFQNEAQLEKSRLLSDRFSAERPKGSFSTLEIQRTEQGDSAMYLCATLDRPSGETQYFGPGTRLLVL.

The chain combines TRBV2 with TRBJ2-5; 8 nucleotides line up with TRBD2. Per the germline V gene, CDR1 is SNHLY and CDR2 is FYNNEI. The CDR3 has 17 residues. J lost 1 base, V lost 9 bases, and 16 bases had no gene match. The CDR3 nucleotides are TGTGCCAGACTAGAACCCAGAATTAGCGGGGTCCAAGAGACCCAGTACTTC. This translates into CARLEPRISGVQETQYF.

Comments on this clone: The same CDR3 can be traced to other DNA sequences in this sample. The chain recombines TRBV29-1 with TRBJ2-7, with a possible D match to TRBD1 (6 bases). CDR1 SQVTM and CDR2 ANQGSEA come from the germline V gene. With 6 bases removed from V and 4 bases from J, the gap between germline ends came to 10 bases. This CDR3 comprises 11 residues. The CDR3 coding sequence is TGCAGCGTGCTTGGGACATACGAGCAGTACTTC. It translates to CSVLGTYEQYF.

The rearrangement joins TRBV7-9 to TRBJ1-3; the D is unclear. The CDR3 contains 15 residues. V lost 5 bases, J lost 0 bases, and 11 bases lay in between. Germline assignment: CDR1 SEHNR and CDR2 FQNEAQ (reference sequence). The CDR3 nucleotides read TGTGCCAGCAGCCGGAGTTCTGGCTCTGGAAACACCATATATTTT. Translating gives CASSRSSGSGNTIYF.

The chain employs TRBV11-2 and TRBJ2-7; perhaps TRBD1 as D (6 bases). V lost 4 bases and J lost 0, with 22 bases in between. Germline values: CDR1 SGHAT, CDR2 FQNNGV. The CDR3 runs to 18 residues. CDR3 loop: CASSSHVRTVLSSYEQYF. The DNA for the CDR3 is TGTGCCAGCAGCTCCCACGTTAGGACAGTCCTAAGCTCCTACGAGCAGTACTTC.